This is a list of T cell receptor beta chains from one sample in a study of CD8 T cells in Susac syndrome. A single record per CDR3 protein comes from TCRdb applying MiXCR to the immunoSEQ multiplex PCR reads. The sample carries around 130,000 distinct CDR3 sequences, 91% recorded once. Specimen: CD8+ T cells from PBMCs. The source is a human donor with multiple sclerosis. The CDR3 runs from the conserved cysteine through the conserved F or W. D genes are given only for firm matches. Clone size is shown for a subset of rows, as once, few, many or a class of expanded clone.

d_gene	v_gene	abundance	j_gene	CDR3nt	CDR3aa
TRBD2	TRBV7-9	once	TRBJ2-1	TGTGCCAGCAGCTTAATACTAGCGGGAAGGGGTGAGCAGTTCTTC	CASSLILAGRGEQFF
TRBD2	TRBV4-3	NA	TRBJ2-3	TGCGCCAGCAGCCAAGATCCCGTAGCGGGAGAGGCAGATACGCAGTATTTT	CASSQDPVAGEADTQYF
NA	TRBV19	NA	TRBJ2-7	TGTGCCAGTAGTTTGGGGAGCAACGAGCAGTACTTC	CASSLGSNEQYF
NA	TRBV28	few	TRBJ2-7	TGTGCCAGCAGTCCGTCTGGAGAGCAGTACTTC	CASSPSGEQYF
TRBD1	TRBV10-2	NA	TRBJ1-2	TGCGCCAGCATCGGGGTTACAGGGGCCCTCTCCTATGGCTACACCTTC	CASIGVTGALSYGYTF
NA	TRBV12-5	NA	TRBJ2-1	TGTGCTAGTGGTTCCACCCTATTGGGGGAGCAGCAGTTCTTC	CASGSTLLGEQQFF
NA	TRBV2	NA	TRBJ1-4	TGTGCCAGCACCCCTGATAGGGGTGAAAAACTGTTTTTT	CASTPDRGEKLFF
TRBD1	TRBV4-1	NA	TRBJ1-2	TGCGCCAGCAGCCAAGAGGAGGGGGCCTATGGCTACACCTTC	CASSQEEGAYGYTF
NA	TRBV7-9	few	TRBJ2-7	TGTGCCAGCAGCAATGCGAGGTCCGAGCAGTACTTC	CASSNARSEQYF
NA	TRBV19	once	TRBJ1-1	TGTGCCAGTAGTATCAGACAGACTGAAACTTTCTTT	CASSIRQTETFF
NA	TRBV7-9	NA	TRBJ1-1	TGTGCCAGCAGCCCGCAACGGGGGGACACTGAAGCTTTCTTT	CASSPQRGDTEAFF
NA	TRBV30	NA	TRBJ2-2	TGTGCCTGGACAGAGGTCACCGGGGAGCTGTTTTTT	CAWTEVTGELFF
NA	TRBV4-3	NA	TRBJ1-4	TGCGCCAGCAGCCCCAGATCTGGGGGTGAAAAACTGTTTTTT	CASSPRSGGEKLFF
NA	TRBV4-3	NA	TRBJ1-1	TGCGCCAGCAGCAGGAGCCGGACACAGAACACTGAAGCTTTCTTT	CASSRSRTQNTEAFF
NA	TRBV5-3	NA	TRBJ2-2	TGTGCCAGAAGCCGCAACACCGGGGAGCTGTTTTTT	CARSRNTGELFF
NA	TRBV7-6	NA	TRBJ1-2	TGTGCCAGCAGCCCCGGGGCGGACCCTGGCGGCTATGGCTACACCTTC	CASSPGADPGGYGYTF
NA	TRBV3-1	NA	TRBJ2-7	TGTGCCAGCAGCCAAGATTATTCGGGTGGTGAGCAGTACTTC	CASSQDYSGGEQYF
NA	TRBV7-9	NA	TRBJ2-1	TGTGCCAGCAGCCTCTTGGTAGGGGCCTACAATGAGCAGTTCTTC	CASSLLVGAYNEQFF
NA	TRBV6-5	few	TRBJ1-3	TGTGCCAGCCTCGGAAACACCATATATTTT	CASLGNTIYF
TRBD1	TRBV7-8	NA	TRBJ2-5	TGTGCCAGCACCTGGGACAGGTGGGAAGAGACCCAGTACTTC	CASTWDRWEETQYF
NA	TRBV2	NA	TRBJ2-2	TGTGCCACCCAAACCGGGACAACGAACACCGGGGAGCTGTTTTTT	CATQTGTTNTGELFF
NA	TRBV28	NA	TRBJ1-5	TGTGCCCAAGGGGGGGCCGGAGGGACCAATCAGCCCCAGCATTTT	CAQGGAGGTNQPQHF
TRBD1	TRBV2	NA	TRBJ1-1	TGTGCCGGAGACCGGGACAGTCTGAACACTGAAGCTTTCTTT	CAGDRDSLNTEAFF
NA	TRBV27	NA	TRBJ2-7	TGTGCCAGCAGTCCCCTGGACACACCTCCTGACGAGCAGTACTTC	CASSPLDTPPDEQYF
NA	TRBV28	NA	TRBJ1-5	TGTGCCAGCAGTTTATCTCTGGGGAAGGAAAACCCCAATCAGCCCCAGCATTTT	CASSLSLGKENPNQPQHF
NA	TRBV7-9	NA	TRBJ1-5	TGTGCCAGCAGCTCAACAGGGTTGGGGCCCCAGCATTTT	CASSSTGLGPQHF
NA	TRBV13	NA	TRBJ2-5	TGTGCCAGCAGCTTAAGGAAAAACAGCCAAGAGACCCAGTACTTC	CASSLRKNSQETQYF
NA	TRBV7-2	NA	TRBJ1-1	TGTGCCAGCAGCTCTTTATGGGGGGTCACTGAAGCTTTCTTT	CASSSLWGVTEAFF
TRBD1	TRBV27	once	TRBJ1-2	TGTGCCAGCAGTCTTTCCGGGACAGGGGGACTCTATGGCTACACCTTC	CASSLSGTGGLYGYTF
NA	TRBV12-3/TRBV12-4	NA	TRBJ2-1	TGTGCCAGCAGTGCGCTGGACCCACGCTCCTACAATGAGCAGTTCTTC	CASSALDPRSYNEQFF
TRBD1	TRBV12-3/TRBV12-4	NA	TRBJ1-4	TGTGCCAGGATATGGACAGGGAGGGAAAAACTGTTTTTT	CARIWTGREKLFF
NA	TRBV15	NA	TRBJ2-1	TGTGCCACCAGCCGAGATACCTCCTACAATGAGCAGTTCTTC	CATSRDTSYNEQFF
NA	TRBV29-1	NA	TRBJ1-1	TGCAGCGTTACCGGGGCGACTGAAGCTTTCTTT	CSVTGATEAFF
NA	TRBV7-2	NA	TRBJ2-5	TGTGCCAGCAGCTTCGGAGGGGGAACGGGGGAGACCCAGTACTTC	CASSFGGGTGETQYF
NA	TRBV19	NA	TRBJ1-1	TGTGCCAGTAAGGTGGCTACTGAAGCTTTCTTT	CASKVATEAFF
NA	TRBV15	NA	TRBJ1-1	TGTGCCACCAGCAGTGGGATCGGGAAGGGTGAAGCTTTCTTT	CATSSGIGKGEAFF
NA	TRBV30	NA	TRBJ2-1	TGTGCCTGGAGGTTCTACGGGACTGAGCAGTTCTTC	CAWRFYGTEQFF
TRBD1	TRBV20-1	NA	TRBJ1-5	TGCAGTGCTTCAGAGACAGGGATCGGCAATCAGCCCCAGCATTTT	CSASETGIGNQPQHF
TRBD1	TRBV12-3/TRBV12-4	NA	TRBJ2-1	TGTGCCAGCACTGGACAGGGTGTCCCCTACAATGAGCAGTTCTTC	CASTGQGVPYNEQFF
NA	TRBV27	NA	TRBJ1-1	TGTGCCAGCAGTTTATCAGTAATAGCTGAAGCTTTCTTT	CASSLSVIAEAFF
NA	TRBV6-2/TRBV6-3	NA	TRBJ2-6	TGTGCCAGCAGAACACACCCCTTTGCCCGGGTTGGGGCCAACGTCCTGACTTTC	CASRTHPFARVGANVLTF
NA	TRBV20-1	NA	TRBJ2-1	TGCAGTGCTAGCTCCGTCTCCTACAATGAGCAGTTCTTC	CSASSVSYNEQFF
NA	TRBV20-1	NA	TRBJ1-2	TGCAGTGCTAGAGATGACCCTGGCTACACCTTC	CSARDDPGYTF
NA	TRBV27	NA	TRBJ2-3	TGTGCCAGCGCCTCCGTGGGGGCGCCCACAGATACGCAGTATTTT	CASASVGAPTDTQYF